This note documents a single TCR beta chain sequence. Its matching antigen is unknown. The primer mix had 60 Vbeta and 13 Jbeta primers. The method was immunoSEQ multiplex PCR; TCRdb's version includes in-frame clones alone and lacks a portion of them. The sample consists of 120,000 to 150,000 clones, roughly four fifths of them appearing once. Germline lookup yields CDR1 PRHDT and CDR2 FYEKMQ (reference sequence). Trimming cost V 3 bases and J 5 bases, with 19 bases left between them. The CDR3 is made up of 16 amino acids. This sample stems from a study of cytomegalovirus exposure and HLA in healthy donors. Study summary: Drawn from HLA-typed donors, approximately 85 million unique TCRs were held in an early data release. Study-level findings and limits: Within the data, a cluster of highly shared sequence variants was likely a sequencing artifact. An assumption of roughly uniform sequencing depth across donors underlay the presence/absence analyses. Data from an earlier analysis indicated that most TCR beta V segments were productive either about 87% or about 30% of the time.

The chain joins TRBV13 to TRBJ1-1; no clear D gene. The sample taken for sequencing was PBMCs. This TCR derives from a female donor in good health and CMV-seronegative. The CDR3 bases are TGTGCCAGCAGCTTTTCGACAAGCACTAGGAGGACTGAAGCTTTCTTT. As protein: CASSFSTSTRRTEAFF.